These 3 T cell receptor beta chains were sequenced from one sample in a study of T-cell reconstitution after alpha-beta-depleted transplantation in children. Unique molecular identifiers were used to barcode this TCRbeta library. TCRdb ran MiXCR on the PCR reads and lists one entry per CDR3 protein. The table includes approximately 590,000 distinct CDR3 sequences, over 9.5% detected once. The starting material was PBMCs from the stem cell graft donor, obtained from the stem cell graft. These receptors were collected from a human donor who donated a stem cell graft to a child with acute myeloid leukemia.

The table lists this clonotype with many counts. The chain has TRBV7-2 and TRBJ2-7; 7 nucleotides line up with TRBD1. Germline V gene lookup returns CDR1 SGHTA and CDR2 FQGNSA. The CDR3 loop spans 16 amino acids. The V and J ends lost 6 bases and 1 base, in that order; junction bases with no gene match: 12. CDR3 nucleotides: TGTGCCAGCAGGGACTCGGGACAGAGGGGATCCTACGAGCAGTACTTC. Translated, it gives CASRDSGQRGSYEQYF.

The CDR3, as DNA: TGTGCCAGCAGTTACTCGGTGACTGCGGGACCTTACACAGATACGCAGTATTTT. Protein sequence: CASSYSVTAGPYTDTQYF. V usage is TRBV6-2 or TRBV6-3 and J usage is TRBJ2-3; the D gene is possibly TRBD2 (6 bases). Germline V gene sequence: CDR1 MNHEY, CDR2 SVGEGT. The CDR3 is 18 residues long. Trimming took 0 bases from V and 2 from J, leaving 18 bases between them.

This clonotype showed up just a few times. V usage is TRBV5-1 and J usage is TRBJ2-3; D unresolved. Trimming left V 4 bases short and J 0 bases short, with 9 bases between. The CDR3 runs to 14 residues. CDR1 and CDR2 from the germline V gene are SGHRS and YFSETQ. In DNA, the CDR3 is TGCGCCAGCAGCCAGAGTCCGAGCACAGATACGCAGTATTTT. Protein: CASSQSPSTDTQYF.